One and the same sample provided the 26 T cell receptor beta chains below, sequenced in a study of T cells in Graves' hyperthyroidism and ophthalmopathy. The TCR beta CDR3 regions underwent amplification using RNA transcripts as the source. In the first-round RT-PCR of the TCR CDR3, the HTBI primer set was used. TCRdb re-called the multiplex PCR reads with MiXCR, one entry per CDR3 protein. The table shows about half a million distinct CDR3 sequences, with around 15% occurring only once. The sequencing input was blood. The receptors were gathered from a woman in her 30s with Graves' ophthalmopathy.

This clonotype was counted only a few times. The chain joins TRBV6-1 to TRBJ2-5; a weak D match, TRBD1 (6 bases). The V and J ends lost 4 bases and 5 bases respectively, with 14 bases between them. Germline V gene data show CDR1 as MNHNS and CDR2 as SASEGT. CDR3 size: 14 residues. CDR3 in amino acids: CASSAQQGGETQYF. The CDR3 region has the DNA TGTGCCAGCAGTGCGCAACAGGGCGGGGAGACCCAGTACTTC.

This clonotype was seen repeatedly, ten times or more. This chain joins TRBV12-3 or TRBV12-4 and TRBJ1-1; the D is unclear. Deletions cut 6 bases from V and 4 bases from J, with 15 bases between. This CDR3 has 14 residues. CDR3 sequence (DNA): TGTGCCAGCAGCTCCGAGGATCGAGGCACTGAAGCTTTCTTT. Translation gives CASSSEDRGTEAFF.

This clonotype was seen at least ten times. J is TRBJ2-7 and V is TRBV28; D is ambiguous. Looked up from germline, CDR1 is MDHEN and CDR2 is SYDVKM. The CDR3 covers 12 residues. V lost 7 bases and J 0 bases, leaving 7 bases between the germline ends. The DNA for the CDR3 is TGTGCCAGCAAGTCCGACTCCTACGAGCAGTACTTC. It specifies CASKSDSYEQYF.

The gene calls are TRBV29-1 and TRBJ2-5; TRBD1 might be the D (6 bases). The length of the CDR3 is 12 residues. In germline, CDR1 is SQVTM, CDR2 ANQGSEA. The ends were cut back, 3 bases at V and 1 base at J, with 6 bases in the middle. The CDR3 loop is CSVEGAQETQYF. The CDR3 nucleotides read TGCAGCGTTGAGGGGGCCCAAGAGACCCAGTACTTC.

This clonotype was seen many times. The chain employs TRBV28 and TRBJ1-4; tentatively, D is TRBD1 (5 bases). This CDR3 is 16 amino acids long. In germline, CDR1 is MDHEN, CDR2 SYDVKM. V was shortened by 0 bases and J by 0 bases, with 8 bases between the two germline ends. The CDR3 loop is CASSLWGLTTNEKLFF. CDR3 nucleotides: TGTGCCAGCAGTTTATGGGGACTTACAACTAATGAAAAACTGTTTTTT. Filled out from reference TRBV28 and TRBJ1-4, the complete variable domain reads DVKVTQSSRYLVKRTGEKVFLECVQDMDHENMFWYRQDPGLGLRLIYFSYDVKMKEKGDIPEGYSVSREKKERFSLILESASTNQTSMYLCASSLWGLTTNEKLFFGSGTQLSVL.

This clonotype was counted ten times or more. The CDR3 sequence is CASSPQTSGIGDTQYF. DNA for the CDR3: TGTGCCAGCTCACCCCAGACTAGCGGGATAGGAGATACGCAGTATTTT. V gene TRBV18 combines with J gene TRBJ2-3; TRBD2 agrees at 11 bases. V lost 3 bases to trimming and J lost 5 bases; unmatched junction nucleotides: 7. Germline values: CDR1 KGHSH, CDR2 LQKENI. This CDR3 is built from 16 residues.

The chain is built from TRBV7-9 and TRBJ2-7, with D perhaps matching TRBD1 (6 bases). This CDR3 is built from 19 residues. Germline V CDR1 and CDR2: SEHNR, FQNEAQ (reference sequence). The V gene lost 2 bases and the J gene lost 4 bases, with 27 bases spanning the gap. CDR3 region: CASSLHPVTGRLRGYEQYF. In DNA, the CDR3 is TGTGCCAGCAGCTTACACCCAGTGACAGGCCGACTTAGGGGGTACGAGCAGTACTTC.

V usage is TRBV29-1 and J usage is TRBJ2-7; 10 positions match TRBD1. The germline CDR1 and CDR2 sequences are SQVTM and ANQGSEA. The CDR3 extends over 16 amino acids. V gave up 6 bases and J gave up 2 bases; unmatched junction bases: 13. CDR3 protein: CSVVSPGQGNPYEQYF. In DNA, the CDR3 is TGCAGCGTCGTCTCGCCGGGACAGGGGAATCCCTACGAGCAGTACTTC.

This clonotype has at least ten counts. The chain employs TRBV5-5 and TRBJ1-5; D is uncertain. Germline V lookup: CDR1 SGHKS, CDR2 YYEKEE (reference sequence). With 0 bases removed from V and 2 bases from J, the gap between germline ends came to 15 bases. CDR3 length: 17 amino acids. The DNA for the CDR3 is TGTGCCAGCAGCTTGGGCCTGCGAGGAGGTGGCAATCAGCCCCAGCATTTT. This sequence encodes CASSLGLRGGGNQPQHF.

Ten or more counts support this clonotype. The chain couples TRBV20-1 to TRBJ2-2; D might be TRBD1 (6 bases). The CDR3 has 14 residues. The V and J ends lost 1 base and 4 bases respectively, with 10 bases between them. Germline V gene data show CDR1 as DFQATT and CDR2 as SNEGSKA (reference sequence). The CDR3 reads CSARGTEITGELFF. The CDR3 coding sequence is TGCAGTGCTAGAGGGACAGAGATCACCGGGGAGCTGTTTTTT.

The chain couples TRBV20-1 to TRBJ2-3; 11 nucleotides agree with TRBD2. The J segment lost 2 bases and the V segment lost 6 bases, leaving 7 bases of the junction unmatched. Germline V gene sequence: CDR1 DFQATT, CDR2 SNEGSKA (reference sequence). The CDR3 extends over 15 amino acids. CDR3 amino acids: CSADISGRATDTQYF. The DNA for the CDR3 is TGCAGTGCCGACATTAGCGGGAGGGCCACAGATACGCAGTATTTT.

CDR3 amino acids: CATGIFVRRLRDTQYF. CDR3 bases: TGTGCCACCGGCATTTTTGTCAGGCGGCTTCGAGATACGCAGTATTTT. The rearrangement links TRBV15 to TRBJ2-3; D gene unclear. The CDR3 contains 16 residues. Trimming removed 8 bases from V and 5 bases from J, with 23 bases in between. From germline, CDR1 is LNHNV and CDR2 YYDKDF (reference sequence).

This clonotype has a count of ten or more. The gene calls are TRBV18 and TRBJ1-3; maybe TRBD1 (6 bases). The CDR3 is 15 amino acids. V lost 3 bases and J 0 bases, leaving 9 bases between the germline ends. The germline gives CDR1 KGHSH, CDR2 LQKENI. DNA of the CDR3: TGTGCCAGCTCACCCGACAGGAGCTCTGGAAACACCATATATTTT. This codes for CASSPDRSSGNTIYF.

The genes are TRBV6-2 or TRBV6-3 and TRBJ2-5; 16 bases align to TRBD2. The CDR3 consists of 20 residues. Trimming at V came to 3 bases and at J to 0 bases, leaving 10 bases not matched to a gene. The germline CDR1 and CDR2 sequences are MNHEY and SVGEGT. CDR3 in amino acids: CASSYRIRGLAGGYQETQYF. The CDR3 bases are TGTGCCAGCAGTTATCGTATCCGGGGACTAGCGGGAGGGTACCAAGAGACCCAGTACTTC.

Many counts were recorded for this clonotype. Here the CDR3 DNA reads TGTGCCTGGAGTCAGGGACAGGGCCACACTGAAGCTTTCTTT. The encoded protein is CAWSQGQGHTEAFF. The V and J genes are TRBV30 and TRBJ1-1, with TRBD1 matching over 9 bases. Unmatched junction bases numbered 4, after V lost 2 bases and J lost 3 bases. Germline loops: CDR1 GTSNPN, CDR2 SVGIG (reference sequence). This CDR3 contains 14 residues.

The chain is built from TRBV19 and TRBJ2-1; no clear D. The germline gives CDR1 LNHDA, CDR2 SQIVND (reference sequence). V dropped 6 bases and J dropped 6 bases, with 9 bases sitting between them. The CDR3 sequence is 12 residues long. CDR3 nucleotides: TGTGCCAGTAGCAAGACCGGCAATGAGCAGTTCTTC. Protein product: CASSKTGNEQFF. Full variable domain (outside the CDR3, taken from reference TRBV19 and TRBJ2-1): DGGITQSPKYLFRKEGQNVTLSCEQNLNHDAMYWYRQDPGQGLRLIYYSQIVNDFQKGDIAEGYSVSREKKESFPLTVTSAQKNPTAFYLCASSKTGNEQFFGPGTRLTVL.

This clonotype was detected many times. The chain combines TRBV20-1 with TRBJ2-1; 10 bases agree with TRBD2. Germline values: CDR1 DFQATT, CDR2 SNEGSKA (reference sequence). The CDR3 extends over 15 amino acids. Trimming at V came to 0 bases and at J to 10 bases, leaving 9 bases not matched to a gene. CDR3 loop: CSARDGSGRAQEQFF. CDR3 coding DNA: TGCAGTGCTAGAGATGGCAGCGGGAGGGCGCAGGAGCAGTTCTTC.

The CDR3 DNA reads as TGCAGTGCTGGGAGCTGGGGGCGGACAATCTACGAGCAGTACTTC. Residues: CSAGSWGRTIYEQYF. V is TRBV20-1 and J is TRBJ2-7, with D possibly being TRBD1 (6 bases). The CDR3 spans 15 residues. The germline V gene encodes CDR1 DFQATT and CDR2 SNEGSKA (reference sequence). The V end lost 5 bases, the J end lost 3 bases, and 20 bases lay between the germline ends.

The rearrangement links TRBV20-1 to TRBJ2-1; D gene ambiguous. V was clipped by 1 base and J by 0 bases, with 10 bases between them. The CDR3 consists of 15 residues. Germline CDR1 is DFQATT and CDR2 is SNEGSKA (reference sequence). As DNA, the CDR3 is TGCAGTGCTAGAGCCCCAGCGAGCTCCTACAATGAGCAGTTCTTC. Protein sequence: CSARAPASSYNEQFF.

V usage is TRBV6-1 and J usage is TRBJ2-7; 7 bases align to TRBD2. V lost 11 bases and J lost 5; bases outside the gene matches: 15. The CDR3 is 14 residues long. CDR1 MNHNS and CDR2 SASEGT come from the germline V gene. Written as DNA, the CDR3 is TGTGCCGGGGGACCGGGGCCGGGAGGCCACGAGCAGTACTTC. Translated: CAGGPGPGGHEQYF.

In this sample, this clonotype turned up many times. This rearrangement joins TRBV5-6 to TRBJ2-5, with a tentative D call TRBD1 (6 bases). Germline CDR1 SGHDT, CDR2 YYEEEE. The CDR3 is made up of 14 amino acids. V was pared by 3 bases and J by 2 bases, with 11 bases between. In DNA, the CDR3 is TGTGCCAGCAGCTGGGGACACGGGCAAGAGACCCAGTACTTC. It yields the protein CASSWGHGQETQYF.

Ten or more counts support this clonotype. V is TRBV7-2 and J is TRBJ2-1; D gene uncertain. Trimming left V 2 bases short and J 4 bases short, with 9 bases between. Germline loops: CDR1 SGHTA, CDR2 FQGNSA. CDR3 length: 14 residues. The CDR3 DNA reads TGTGCCAGCAGCTTACAGCGCCTGTACAATGAGCAGTTCTTC. This encodes CASSLQRLYNEQFF.

This clonotype occurred many times. This chain joins TRBV27 and TRBJ1-2; D gene ambiguous. V lost 0 bases and J lost 4, with 9 bases in between. Per the germline V gene, CDR1 is MNHEY and CDR2 is SMNVEV (reference sequence). The CDR3 length is 14 residues. The CDR3 spells CASSLSPNRYGYTF. The DNA for the CDR3 is TGTGCCAGCAGTTTATCGCCGAACCGCTATGGCTACACCTTC.

This clonotype was seen at least ten times. This chain joins TRBV4-1 and TRBJ2-1; D is ambiguous. The CDR3 sequence is 14 residues long. The germline V gene encodes CDR1 MGHRA and CDR2 YSYEKL. Trimming cost V 1 base and J 8 bases, with 12 bases left between them. The CDR3 DNA follows: TGCGCCAGCAGCCAAGTGGTAGGTAGGGATGAGCAGTTCTTC. Translating it yields CASSQVVGRDEQFF.

Only a few counts were recorded for this clonotype. The rearrangement joins TRBV9 to TRBJ2-1, with 7 bases aligning to TRBD2. The V gene end was trimmed by 4 bases and the J gene end by 9 bases; junction bases not matched to a gene: 10. CDR3 length equals 14 residues. Looked up from germline, CDR1 is SGDLS and CDR2 is YYNGEE. CDR3 in DNA: TGTGCCAGCAGCTTCGGACTAGTAACCACTGAGCAGTTCTTC. The encoded protein is CASSFGLVTTEQFF.

The chain uses TRBV24-1 and TRBJ1-5; D unclear. Germline loops: CDR1 KGHDR, CDR2 SFDVKD. V shed 9 bases and J shed 0 bases, with 11 bases lying between them. The CDR3 is 14 amino acids. The chain's CDR3 is CATSAEDSNQPQHF. The CDR3 DNA reads TGTGCCACCTCCGCCGAGGATAGCAATCAGCCCCAGCATTTT.